The 25 T cell receptor beta chains below all came from one sample that was sequenced in a study of OX40 agonist ivuxolimab in advanced cancers. Profiling relied on immunoSEQ multiplex PCR, and the TCRdb table lists in-frame clones only, not all of them. The sample lists about 61,000 clones, roughly 86% occurring once. The specimen was CD4+ or CD8+ T cells sorted from blood, collected in a trial of the OX40 agonist ivuxolimab. These receptors originate from an adult with an advanced solid tumor such as melanoma, head and neck, liver or kidney cancer.

The genes are TRBV2 and TRBJ1-5; a weak D match, TRBD1 (5 bases). Looked up from germline, CDR1 is SNHLY and CDR2 is FYNNEI. The CDR3 loop spans 17 amino acids. V lost 3 bases and J lost 6, with 21 bases in between. CDR3 DNA: TGTGCCAGCAGTGACGGTGGCAGCCGGAGGGGTAGTCAGCCCCAGCATTTT. Translated, it gives CASSDGGSRRGSQPQHF.

This chain joins TRBV6-1 and TRBJ1-1; the D is unclear. CDR3 length: 13 amino acids. V lost 6 bases and J 0 bases, leaving 8 bases between the germline ends. The V gene's germline CDR1 is MNHNS and CDR2 SASEGT. CDR3 sequence reads: CASSPRLNTEAFF. In DNA form, the CDR3 reads TGTGCCAGCAGCCCTCGGCTGAACACTGAAGCTTTCTTT.

The gene calls are TRBV5-1 and TRBJ1-5; TRBD1 is a possible D gene (5 bases). The CDR3 runs to 15 residues. V was pared by 4 bases and J by 4 bases, with 15 bases between. Germline loops: CDR1 SGHRS, CDR2 YFSETQ. CDR3 in DNA: TGCGCCAGCAGCCGGGGCCCCCCAGGGAATCAGCCCCAGCATTTT. This encodes CASSRGPPGNQPQHF.

This sequence joins TRBV30 and TRBJ1-1; possibly TRBD1 for D (5 bases). Trimming removed 6 bases from V and 5 bases from J, with 13 bases in between. The germline V gene encodes CDR1 GTSNPN and CDR2 SVGIG (reference sequence). The CDR3 covers 12 residues. CDR3 in amino acids: CACDRSSTEAFF. Written as DNA, the CDR3 is TGTGCCTGCGACAGATCTAGTACTGAAGCTTTCTTT. Based on the CDR3 plus reference TRBV30 and TRBJ1-1, the full variable domain is SQTIHQWPATLVQPVGSPLSLECTVEGTSNPNLYWYRQAAGRGLQLLFYSVGIGQISSEVPQNLSASRPQDRQFILSSKKLLLSDSGFYLCACDRSSTEAFFGQGTRLTVV.

This chain joins TRBV5-1 and TRBJ2-1, with D possibly being TRBD2 (5 bases). V lost 2 bases, J lost 4 bases, and 13 bases lay in between. Germline V gives CDR1 SGHRS, CDR2 YFSETQ. CDR3 length equals 15 residues. CDR3 nucleotide sequence: TGCGCCAGCAGCTTAAGGCTAGCAAGTTACAATGAGCAGTTCTTC. It translates to CASSLRLASYNEQFF.

Here the CDR3 DNA reads TGCGCCAGCAGCCAAAACTTATTCGGAATGGCAGCTTGGAACACTGAAGCTTTCTTT. Translating it yields CASSQNLFGMAAWNTEAFF. The chain recombines TRBV4-1 with TRBJ1-1; D ambiguous. This CDR3 contains 19 residues. V dropped 2 bases and J dropped 1 base, with 23 bases sitting between them. Germline CDR1 and CDR2: MGHRA and YSYEKL.

This chain uses TRBV5-1 with TRBJ2-1; 9 bases are shared with TRBD2. The CDR3 is 16 amino acids. The germline gives CDR1 SGHRS, CDR2 YFSETQ. J gave up 2 bases and V 0 bases, and 3 bases lay outside the gene matches. CDR3 in amino acids: CASSLDGGGAYNEQFF. CDR3 nucleotide sequence: TGCGCCAGCAGCTTGGATGGCGGGGGGGCCTACAATGAGCAGTTCTTC.

The chain has TRBV5-1 and TRBJ2-5; 10 bases match TRBD2. The CDR3 spans 15 residues. Losses at the gene ends were 0 bases for V and 4 bases for J; bases not matched to a gene: 3. Germline V lookup: CDR1 SGHRS, CDR2 YFSETQ. CDR3 protein: CASSLGASGGETQYF. In DNA, the CDR3 is TGCGCCAGCAGCTTGGGGGCTAGCGGGGGAGAGACCCAGTACTTC.

The gene calls are TRBV21-1 and TRBJ1-2; TRBD1, the D gene given by the table, was not confirmed from the DNA. TRBV21-1 is annotated as a pseudogene. CDR3 size: 19 residues. This CDR3 reads CASSKERGQPNLRYYGYTF. CDR3 DNA sequence: TGTGCCAGCAGCAAAGAACGGGGACAACCCAATCTCCGATACTATGGCTACACCTTC.

The chain joins TRBV7-9 to TRBJ1-2; D remains unclear. Trimming removed 4 bases from V and 3 bases from J, with 6 bases in between. The CDR3 contains 12 residues. Germline V gene lookup returns CDR1 SEHNR and CDR2 FQNEAQ (reference sequence). The CDR3 loop is CASSSDHYGYTF. The CDR3 DNA reads as TGTGCCAGCAGCTCGGATCACTATGGCTACACCTTC.

This clone showed up just a few times. The chain links TRBV7-6 to TRBJ2-1, with D unclear. Germline lookup yields CDR1 SGHVS and CDR2 FNYEAQ. V lost 5 bases, J lost 9 bases, and 11 bases lay in between. The CDR3 extends over 12 amino acids. The CDR3 sequence is CASSKSGIEQFF. The CDR3 bases are TGTGCCAGCAGCAAATCGGGTATTGAGCAGTTCTTC.

V usage is TRBV5-8 and J usage is TRBJ2-1, with 8 bases matching TRBD1. The CDR3 sequence is 14 residues long. With 3 bases clipped from V and 7 bases from J, the junction kept 6 bases outside the gene matches. Germline loops: CDR1 SGHTS, CDR2 YDEGEE. The CDR3 loop reads CASSSGQGLNEQFF. The DNA of the CDR3 is TGTGCCAGCAGCTCCGGACAGGGTCTGAATGAGCAGTTCTTC.

The chain joins TRBV12-5 to TRBJ1-1; D gene uncertain. The germline gives CDR1 LGHNT, CDR2 FRNRAP. V lost 2 bases and J 5 bases, leaving 12 bases between the germline ends. The CDR3 runs 14 residues. CDR3 coding DNA: TGTGCTAGTGGTTTGAACCCTTCGGGGACTGAAGCTTTCTTT. Translating it yields CASGLNPSGTEAFF.

The chain carries TRBV9 and TRBJ2-7; 8 bases align to TRBD2. V trimming: 4 bases; J trimming: 5 bases; junction bases outside the gene matches: 5. This CDR3 has 13 amino acids. Germline V gene sequence: CDR1 SGDLS, CDR2 YYNGEE. In DNA form, the CDR3 reads TGTGCCAGCAGCCCTTCGGGGGGGAACGAGCAGTACTTC. Its translation: CASSPSGGNEQYF.

This chain uses TRBV5-1 with TRBJ2-7; maybe TRBD1 (5 bases). This CDR3 has 14 residues. The germline V and J ends were trimmed by 0 bases and 1 base, with 8 bases remaining between them. Germline-derived CDR1 and CDR2 are SGHRS and YFSETQ. CDR3 in amino acids: CASSLGAGSYEQYF. Written as DNA, the CDR3 is TGCGCCAGCAGCTTGGGGGCAGGGTCCTACGAGCAGTACTTC. The full variable domain, rest sourced from reference TRBV5-1 and TRBJ2-7, is KAGVTQTPRYLIKTRGQQVTLSCSPISGHRSVSWYQQTPGQGLQFLFEYFSETQRNKGNFPGRFSGRQFSNSRSEMNVSTLELGDSALYLCASSLGAGSYEQYFGPGTRLTVT.

The rearrangement joins TRBV19 to TRBJ1-1; D remains ambiguous. CDR1 is LNHDA and CDR2 is SQIVND in the germline V gene (reference sequence). There are 14 residues in the CDR3. The V end lost 7 bases, the J end lost 0 bases, and 12 bases lay between the germline ends. CDR3 region: CASTKYIMNTEAFF. The CDR3 region has the DNA TGTGCCAGTACTAAATATATTATGAACACTGAAGCTTTCTTT.

The V gene is TRBV7-8, the J gene TRBJ1-2, with no clear D. Trimming cost V 0 bases and J 1 base, with 9 bases left between them. CDR3 size: 15 residues. CDR1 is SGHVS and CDR2 is FQNEAQ in the germline V gene. The CDR3 DNA follows: TGTGCCAGCAGCTTAGCAGTGCGCCTTAACTATGGCTACACCTTC. As protein: CASSLAVRLNYGYTF. The whole variable domain, remainder taken from reference TRBV7-8 and TRBJ1-2, is GAGVSQSPRYKVAKRGQDVALRCDPISGHVSLFWYQQALGQGPEFLTYFQNEAQLDKSGLPSDRFFAERPEGSVSTLKIQRTQQEDSAVYLCASSLAVRLNYGYTFGSGTRLTVV.

The chain has TRBV5-1 and TRBJ1-2, with TRBD1 as a possible D gene (6 bases). The CDR3 totals 13 residues. Germline CDR1 reads SGHRS; CDR2 reads YFSETQ. Trimming removed 2 bases at V and 6 bases at J, with 11 bases between. The DNA for the CDR3 is TGCGCCAGCAGCTTACCGGGGGCTGATGGCTACACCTTC. It yields the protein CASSLPGADGYTF.

The chain has TRBV5-1 and TRBJ2-5; TRBD2 is a possible D gene (6 bases). V lost 1 base to trimming and J lost 5 bases, with 9 bases between them. This CDR3 contains 13 residues. Per germline, CDR1 SGHRS and CDR2 YFSETQ. The CDR3 nucleotides are TGCGCCAGCAGCTTGACTAGCTTGGAGACCCAGTACTTC. Its protein is CASSLTSLETQYF.

This clone showed up just once. The chain joins TRBV19 to TRBJ2-3, with D perhaps matching TRBD1 or TRBD2 (6 bases each). CDR1 LNHDA and CDR2 SQIVND come from the germline V gene (reference sequence). Trimming pared 0 bases from V and 1 base from J, leaving 11 bases between. The CDR3 loop spans 16 amino acids. CDR3: CASSIDPRGGTDTQYF. CDR3 nucleotide sequence: TGTGCCAGTAGTATAGATCCGAGGGGGGGCACAGATACGCAGTATTTT.

The V gene is TRBV19, the J gene TRBJ2-1; 9 bases line up with TRBD1. After removal of 8 bases from V and 3 bases from J, the junction contained 8 bases not matched to a gene. The V gene's germline CDR1 is LNHDA and CDR2 SQIVND (reference sequence). The CDR3 totals 15 residues. CDR3 DNA: TGTGCCAGTGGAGTCATGGGACAGGGCTACAATGAGCAGTTCTTC. This sequence encodes CASGVMGQGYNEQFF.

The CDR3 loop is CASRPGQYNSPLHF. CDR3 DNA sequence: TGTGCCAGCAGACCGGGACAGTACAATTCACCCCTCCACTTT. The chain employs TRBV6-5 and TRBJ1-6; 7 bases align to TRBD1. Trimming removed 6 bases from V and 7 bases from J; junction bases left unmatched: 6. CDR3 length equals 14 residues. Germline-derived CDR1 and CDR2 are MNHEY and SVGAGI.

This chain connects TRBV7-3 to TRBJ2-3, with TRBD2 identical over 10 bases. J gave up 2 bases and V 5 bases, and 10 bases lay outside the gene matches. CDR3 size: 17 residues. Germline-derived CDR1 and CDR2 are SGHTA and FQGTGA. Here the CDR3 reads CASSPSSGGAITDTQYF. The CDR3 DNA reads TGTGCCAGCAGCCCATCCAGCGGGGGGGCCATCACAGATACGCAGTATTTT.

The chain recombines TRBV6-4 with TRBJ2-6, with 7 bases that match TRBD2. This CDR3 region has 16 residues. Trimming at V came to 0 bases and at J to 4 bases, leaving 3 bases not matched to a gene. Germline CDR1 reads MRHNA; CDR2 reads SNTAGT. CDR3 sequence (DNA): TGTGCCAGCAGTGACTCAGCGGGGCGAGGGGCCAACGTCCTGACTTTC. Translated, it gives CASSDSAGRGANVLTF.

V usage is TRBV5-1 and J usage is TRBJ2-1, with 10 nucleotides matching TRBD2. V lost 0 bases and J lost 2; bases outside the gene matches: 5. Germline values: CDR1 SGHRS, CDR2 YFSETQ. The CDR3 contains 17 residues. In nucleotides, the CDR3 is TGCGCCAGCAGCTTGGGATTTCTAGCGGGGGCCTACAATGAGCAGTTCTTC. Translation gives CASSLGFLAGAYNEQFF.